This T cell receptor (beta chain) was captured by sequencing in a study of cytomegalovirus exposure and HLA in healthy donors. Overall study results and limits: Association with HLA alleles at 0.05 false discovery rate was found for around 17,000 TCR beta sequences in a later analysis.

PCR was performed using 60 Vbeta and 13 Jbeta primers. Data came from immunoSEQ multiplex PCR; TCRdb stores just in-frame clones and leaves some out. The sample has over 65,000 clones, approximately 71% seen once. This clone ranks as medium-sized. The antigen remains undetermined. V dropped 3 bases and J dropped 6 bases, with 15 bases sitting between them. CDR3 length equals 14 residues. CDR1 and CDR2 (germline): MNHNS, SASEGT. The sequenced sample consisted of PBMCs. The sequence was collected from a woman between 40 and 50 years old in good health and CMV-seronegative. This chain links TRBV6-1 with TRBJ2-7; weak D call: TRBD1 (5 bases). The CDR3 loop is CASSDTGRTGEQYF. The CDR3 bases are TGTGCCAGCAGTGATACAGGACGGACCGGCGAGCAGTACTTC.